A selection of T cell receptor beta chains follows, all from one sample in a study of cytomegalovirus exposure and HLA in healthy donors. Assay used: immunoSEQ multiplex PCR; TCRdb lists only in-frame clones, some missing. The table records some 150,000 clones, more than 60% of them present only once. The sample was PBMCs. The source of these receptors is a man in his forties or fifties in good health and CMV-seronegative. Both conserved end residues are part of each CDR3. D genes are given only for firm matches. Clone size is shown for a subset of rows, as once, few, many or a class of expanded clone.

D: .; J: TRBJ2-7; size: once; V: TRBV6-1; CDR3: CASGNQGYEQYF; DNA: TGTGCCAGCGGAAACCAGGGTTACGAGCAGTACTTC
D: .; J: TRBJ2-5; size: .; V: TRBV18; CDR3: CASSPSRETQYF; DNA: TGTGCCAGCTCACCCTCCAGAGAGACCCAGTACTTC
D: TRBD1; J: TRBJ1-6; size: once; V: TRBV7-6; CDR3: CASSLVGRGESPLHF; DNA: TGTGCCAGCAGCTTAGTGGGCAGGGGGGAGTCACCCCTCCACTTT
D: TRBD2; J: TRBJ2-4; size: .; V: TRBV27; CDR3: CASSLLADNIQYF; DNA: TGTGCCAGCAGTTTGCTAGCGGACAACATTCAGTACTTC
D: .; J: TRBJ2-5; size: once; V: TRBV29-1; CDR3: CSVESGTREETQYF; DNA: TGCAGCGTTGAATCCGGGACACGAGAAGAGACCCAGTACTTC
D: TRBD1; J: TRBJ2-7; size: once; V: TRBV19; CDR3: CASSIETGSSEQYF; DNA: TGTGCCAGTAGTATAGAGACAGGGTCTTCCGAGCAGTACTTC
D: TRBD1; J: TRBJ1-2; size: few; V: TRBV9; CDR3: CASSVEQGASWHYGYTF; DNA: TGTGCCAGCAGCGTGGAACAGGGGGCGTCCTGGCACTATGGCTACACCTTC
D: TRBD1; J: TRBJ2-7; size: .; V: TRBV7-2; CDR3: CASSLTGDPYEQYF; DNA: TGTGCCAGCAGCTTAACAGGGGACCCCTACGAGCAGTACTTC
D: TRBD1; J: TRBJ1-1; size: once; V: TRBV9; CDR3: CASSPTGGLTEAFF; DNA: TGTGCCAGCAGCCCTACAGGGGGTCTCACTGAAGCTTTCTTT
D: TRBD2; J: TRBJ2-3; size: .; V: TRBV7-3; CDR3: CASSSSGGVGDTQYF; DNA: TGTGCCAGCAGCTCAAGCGGGGGGGTGGGAGATACGCAGTATTTT
D: .; J: TRBJ1-2; size: .; V: TRBV4-1; CDR3: CASSQDENRVDYGYTF; DNA: TGCGCCAGCAGCCAAGATGAAAACAGGGTTGACTATGGCTACACCTTC
D: .; J: TRBJ1-1; size: .; V: TRBV7-3; CDR3: CASSPQGNTEAFF; DNA: TGTGCCAGCAGCCCACAGGGGAACACTGAAGCTTTCTTT
D: .; J: TRBJ2-5; size: few; V: TRBV5-1; CDR3: CASSLIYFDRQETQYF; DNA: TGCGCCAGCAGCCTGATTTACTTTGACAGACAAGAGACCCAGTACTTC
D: TRBD1; J: TRBJ1-2; size: .; V: TRBV18; CDR3: CASSPTGGDGYTF; DNA: TGTGCCAGCTCACCGACAGGGGGCGATGGCTACACCTTC
D: .; J: TRBJ2-3; size: .; V: TRBV6-4; CDR3: CASSVDSSTDTQYF; DNA: TGTGCCAGCAGTGTGGACAGTAGCACAGATACGCAGTATTTT
D: .; J: TRBJ2-6; size: .; V: TRBV6-5; CDR3: CASSFGDSGANVLTF; DNA: TGTGCCAGCAGTTTCGGAGACTCTGGGGCCAACGTCCTGACTTTC
D: .; J: TRBJ2-1; size: .; V: TRBV21-1; CDR3: CASSKEQGCFNEQFF; DNA: TGTGCCAGCAGCAAAGAACAGGGTTGTTTCAATGAGCAGTTCTTC
D: .; J: TRBJ2-4; size: few; V: TRBV10-3; CDR3: CAISESGQFIQYF; DNA: TGTGCCATCAGTGAGTCAGGACAGTTCATTCAGTACTTC
D: TRBD1; J: TRBJ2-7; size: few; V: TRBV29-1; CDR3: CSVEEVGTGGEQYF; DNA: TGCAGCGTTGAAGAGGTTGGGACAGGGGGCGAGCAGTACTTC
D: TRBD1; J: TRBJ1-1; size: .; V: TRBV9; CDR3: CASSVVAGQGPRGTEAFF; DNA: TGTGCCAGCAGCGTAGTTGCGGGACAGGGGCCCCGGGGCACTGAAGCTTTCTTT
D: .; J: TRBJ1-4; size: once; V: TRBV5-1; CDR3: CASRRPIQGFEEKLFF; DNA: TGCGCCAGCAGACGACCCATCCAGGGGTTTGAAGAAAAACTGTTTTTT
D: TRBD1; J: TRBJ2-5; size: .; V: TRBV2; CDR3: CASNSRQGRETQYF; DNA: TGTGCCAGTAACTCAAGACAGGGAAGGGAGACCCAGTACTTC
D: .; J: TRBJ2-3; size: .; V: TRBV4-2; CDR3: CASSQDLASTDTQYF; DNA: TGTGCCAGCAGCCAAGATTTGGCTAGCACAGATACGCAGTATTTT
D: TRBD1; J: TRBJ2-5; size: once; V: TRBV5-4; CDR3: CASRKQGADETQYF; DNA: TGTGCCAGCAGAAAGCAGGGGGCTGATGAGACCCAGTACTTC
D: TRBD1; J: TRBJ1-1; size: .; V: TRBV4-2; CDR3: CASSQGTGAGNAEAFF; DNA: TGTGCCAGCAGCCAAGGGACAGGTGCCGGGAACGCTGAAGCTTTCTTT
D: TRBD2; J: TRBJ2-2; size: .; V: TRBV7-2; CDR3: CASSSGGAGVYGELFF; DNA: TGTGCCAGCAGCTCGGGTGGGGCGGGGGTGTACGGGGAGCTGTTTTTT